These 21 T cell receptor beta chains share one sample of origin, sequenced in a study of T-cell memory formation after mild COVID-19. TCRdb used MiXCR to reprocess the 5' RACE reads, holding one entry per CDR3 protein. The sample includes 470,000 or so distinct CDR3 sequences, approximately 18% of them seen just once. Sequenced sample: PBMCs or a T cell subset sorted from them (not recorded which). These receptor sequences come from an adult woman who had mild COVID-19 (a few samples of this study predate the infection). Cell type and time point are not known.

This clonotype was observed a handful of times. This chain connects TRBV7-2 to TRBJ2-3, with TRBD2 matching 7 bases. This CDR3 comprises 15 residues. The germline CDR1 and CDR2 sequences are SGHTA and FQGNSA. V was clipped by 5 bases and J by 2 bases; unmatched bases: 7. In nucleotides, the CDR3 is TGTGCCAGCAGCCGGGGCAGCGGGGTCACAGATACGCAGTATTTT. Translating it yields CASSRGSGVTDTQYF.

The gene calls are TRBV29-1 and TRBJ1-2, with 11 bases identical to TRBD1. CDR1 and CDR2 (germline): SQVTM, ANQGSEA. Trimming cost V 5 bases and J 6 bases; bases outside gene matches: 5. The CDR3 sequence is 13 residues long. CDR3 sequence: CSVWDRGLNGYTF. The CDR3 DNA reads TGCAGCGTTTGGGACAGGGGGTTGAATGGCTACACCTTC.

The chain is built from TRBV6-5 and TRBJ2-6, with D perhaps TRBD2 (6 bases). CDR3 length: 18 residues. Per the germline V gene, CDR1 is MNHEY and CDR2 is SVGAGI. Trimming removed 6 bases from V and 0 bases from J, with 18 bases in between. CDR3 sequence reads: CASRQTGTYSSGANVLTF. The CDR3 region has the DNA TGTGCCAGCAGACAAACCGGGACTTATAGCTCTGGGGCCAACGTCCTGACTTTC.

This clonotype was counted a few times. The chain carries TRBV5-1 and TRBJ2-1; TRBD1 matches 7 bases. V trimming: 0 bases; J trimming: 6 bases; junction bases outside the gene matches: 9. The CDR3 totals 16 residues. Germline V gene data show CDR1 as SGHRS and CDR2 as YFSETQ. The CDR3 nucleotides read TGCGCCAGCAGCTTGGCCTATCCCGGACAGGCCAATGAGCAGTTCTTC. Its protein product is CASSLAYPGQANEQFF.

V and J are TRBV6-1 and TRBJ2-1; 8 nucleotides align to TRBD2. Germline CDR1 is MNHNS and CDR2 is SASEGT. The length of the CDR3 is 15 residues. J lost 0 bases, V lost 7 bases, and 5 bases had no gene match. CDR3 amino acids: CASISGVSSYNEQFF. The CDR3, as DNA: TGTGCCAGCATTAGCGGGGTGAGCTCCTACAATGAGCAGTTCTTC.

V usage is TRBV5-1 and J usage is TRBJ2-1; a weak D match, TRBD2 (6 bases). V lost 2 bases, J lost 9 bases, and 9 bases lay in between. Germline V lookup: CDR1 SGHRS, CDR2 YFSETQ. CDR3 size: 12 residues. The CDR3 DNA reads as TGCGCCAGCAGCTTACTAGCTCCTGAGCAGTTCTTC. Amino acids: CASSLLAPEQFF.

This clonotype was seen just once. The DNA for the CDR3 is TGTGCCATCAGTGAGTCTCGAGCGGGGGTAACTAATGAGCAGTTCTTC. It is translated as CAISESRAGVTNEQFF. This sequence joins TRBV10-3 and TRBJ2-1; the match to TRBD2 covers 8 bases. The CDR3 covers 16 residues. The germline CDR1 and CDR2 sequences are ENHRY and SYGVKD. V trimming: 0 bases; J trimming: 7 bases; junction bases outside the gene matches: 8.

This rearrangement joins TRBV9 to TRBJ1-4; TRBD1 is a possible D gene (6 bases). V lost 4 bases and J 5 bases, leaving 9 bases between the germline ends. CDR3 length: 13 residues. CDR1 SGDLS and CDR2 YYNGEE come from the germline V gene. The CDR3 loop is CASSPDRNEKLFF. Written as DNA, the CDR3 is TGTGCCAGCAGCCCAGACAGGAATGAAAAACTGTTTTTT.

The chain has TRBV2 and TRBJ2-3; D possibly uses TRBD1 or TRBD2 (5 bases each). V lost 7 bases and J lost 6, with 14 bases in between. The CDR3 extends over 13 amino acids. Per the germline V gene, CDR1 is SNHLY and CDR2 is FYNNEI. The chain's CDR3 is CASTPAGTDTQYF. The CDR3 coding sequence is TGTGCCAGCACCCCCGCAGGGACCGATACGCAGTATTTT.

V is TRBV15 and J is TRBJ1-1; D not certain. The V gene lost 0 bases and the J gene lost 1 base, with 9 bases spanning the gap. Per the germline V gene, CDR1 is LNHNV and CDR2 is YYDKDF (reference sequence). The CDR3 is 15 residues long. CDR3 nucleotides: TGTGCCACCAGCAGAGATAGGGCGAGGAACACTGAAGCTTTCTTT. The encoded protein is CATSRDRARNTEAFF. Looking up the rest from reference TRBV15 and TRBJ1-1 gives the full variable domain: DAMVIQNPRYQVTQFGKPVTLSCSQTLNHNVMYWYQQKSSQAPKLLFHYYDKDFNNEADTPDNFQSRRPNTSFCFLDIRSPGLGDTAMYLCATSRDRARNTEAFFGQGTRLTVV.

This chain joins TRBV4-1 and TRBJ2-7; no clear D gene. This CDR3 region has 13 residues. V lost 2 bases, J lost 2 bases, and 7 bases lay in between. Germline lookup yields CDR1 MGHRA and CDR2 YSYEKL. This chain's CDR3 is CASSQSHTYEQYF. The DNA for the CDR3 is TGCGCCAGCAGCCAATCACACACCTACGAGCAGTACTTC.

The chain carries TRBV3-1 and TRBJ1-5; 7 positions match TRBD1. CDR3 length: 17 amino acids. CDR1 and CDR2 (germline): LGHDT, YNNKEL (reference sequence). The junction had 5 bases not matched to a gene; V was cut back by 0 bases and J by 0 bases. The CDR3 sequence: CASSQDKTGYSNQPQHF. CDR3 DNA: TGTGCCAGCAGCCAAGACAAGACAGGGTATAGCAATCAGCCCCAGCATTTT.

In this sample, this clonotype turned up a few times. The chain joins TRBV20-1 to TRBJ2-5; 9 positions agree with TRBD2. The V segment lost 6 bases and the J segment 6 bases; nucleotides outside the gene matches: 14. The CDR3 has 15 amino acids. CDR1 DFQATT and CDR2 SNEGSKA come from the germline V gene (reference sequence). CDR3 DNA sequence: TGCAGTGCCACAGCACCCCAGCGGGAGGCGAAGACCCAGTACTTC. This codes for CSATAPQREAKTQYF.

This clonotype has more than one count but fewer than ten. This chain uses TRBV27 with TRBJ2-5, with D possibly being TRBD2 (5 bases). The CDR3 contains 13 residues. With 8 bases removed from V and 4 bases from J, the gap between germline ends came to 14 bases. The germline V gene encodes CDR1 MNHEY and CDR2 SMNVEV (reference sequence). CDR3 DNA: TGTGCCAGCGGTGCTTTGGGAGCAGAGACCCAGTACTTC. It encodes CASGALGAETQYF.

In its sample, this clonotype was seen a few times. The rearrangement links TRBV7-9 to TRBJ2-7; no clear D. The CDR3 runs to 15 residues. The V end was cut by 5 bases, the J end by 2 bases, with 16 bases between. CDR1 and CDR2 from the germline V gene are SEHNR and FQNEAQ (reference sequence). DNA for the CDR3: TGTGCCAGCAGCAAAAGCCTGGGGTTGACCTACGAGCAGTACTTC. Its translation: CASSKSLGLTYEQYF.

In this sample, this clonotype turned up many times. This chain links TRBV25-1 with TRBJ2-5; D may be TRBD1 (6 bases). The CDR3 runs 12 residues. CDR1 MGHDK and CDR2 SYGVNS come from the germline V gene. V was pared by 4 bases and J by 5 bases, with 8 bases between. CDR3: CASSGQVETQYF. DNA for the CDR3: TGTGCCAGCAGTGGACAGGTGGAGACCCAGTACTTC.

This clonotype was detected many times. The CDR3 spells CASSLAPEPSSYEQYF. For the CDR3, the DNA is TGTGCCAGCAGCTTAGCGCCCGAACCTAGCTCCTACGAGCAGTACTTC. The rearrangement joins TRBV7-8 to TRBJ2-7; D not resolved. Deletions cut 0 bases from V and 0 bases from J, with 12 bases between. The germline V gene encodes CDR1 SGHVS and CDR2 FQNEAQ. This CDR3 is built from 16 residues.

In its sample, this clonotype was seen a few times. The chain recombines TRBV4-2 with TRBJ2-1, with D uncertain. Per germline, CDR1 LGHNA and CDR2 YNFKEQ. V lost 0 bases to trimming and J lost 5 bases, with 8 bases between them. The CDR3 covers 14 residues. The CDR3 protein is CASSQDPGDNEQFF. CDR3 DNA: TGTGCCAGCAGCCAAGACCCTGGGGACAATGAGCAGTTCTTC.

The CDR3 here is CASSLVPRAGKGNQPQHF. The CDR3 bases are TGTGCCAGCAGCTTAGTCCCCCGGGCAGGCAAAGGCAATCAGCCCCAGCATTTT. The chain combines TRBV7-9 with TRBJ1-5; no definite D call. The CDR3 is 18 amino acids. V gave up 1 base and J gave up 2 bases, with 18 bases separating them. Germline assignment: CDR1 SEHNR and CDR2 FQNEAQ (reference sequence).

The CDR3: CASSRGGGAETQYF. The CDR3 DNA reads as TGCGCCAGCAGCCGCGGCGGGGGGGCAGAGACCCAGTACTTC. The J gene is TRBJ2-5, the V gene TRBV5-1; 9 bases match TRBD2. Trimming removed 4 bases from V and 4 bases from J; junction bases left unmatched: 5. CDR3 size: 14 residues. The germline V gene encodes CDR1 SGHRS and CDR2 YFSETQ.

This clonotype has only a few counts. The genes are TRBV6-6 and TRBJ1-1; no definite D call. Germline-derived CDR1 and CDR2 are MNHNY and SVGAGI (reference sequence). V gave up 6 bases and J gave up 0 bases, with 11 bases separating them. This CDR3 comprises 14 residues. CDR3: CASRRVELNTEAFF. The DNA of the CDR3 is TGTGCCAGCAGAAGGGTGGAACTGAACACTGAAGCTTTCTTT.